This T cell receptor (beta chain) stems from a study of technical replicates of blood from four donors. CDR1 and CDR2 (germline): SGHAT, FQDESV (reference sequence). With 5 bases clipped from V and 6 bases from J, the junction kept 11 bases outside the gene matches. The CDR3 covers 16 residues. This clone has just one count. Generated by immunoSEQ multiplex PCR, the TCRdb table keeps only in-frame clones and is missing some. The table has about 53,000 clones, about 82% seen once; the top ten hold approximately 5.4%. V is TRBV11-1 and J is TRBJ2-1, with 9 bases fitting TRBD2. This clonotype was obtained from a human donor in good health. Some clones in this sample may be carry-over from other donors' samples. Sequencing was done on a sample of PBMCs. CDR3 in amino acids: CASSPSGGRALNEQFF. The CDR3 DNA follows: TGTGCCAGCAGCCCATCGGGCGGGAGGGCCCTCAATGAGCAGTTCTTC. The full variable domain, with the rest looked up from reference TRBV11-1 and TRBJ2-1, is EAEVAQSPRYKITEKSQAVAFWCDPISGHATLYWYRQILGQGPELLVQFQDESVVDDSQLPKDRFSAERLKGVDSTLKIQPAELGDSAMYLCASSPSGGRALNEQFFGPGTRLTVL.